This is a list of T cell receptor beta chains from one sample in a study of cytomegalovirus exposure and HLA in healthy donors. The assay was immunoSEQ multiplex PCR, and TCRdb's table has in-frame clones only and misses some. The sample consists of hundreds of thousands of clones, about 75% of them appearing once. The specimen sequenced was PBMCs. Every receptor here comes from a female donor in good health and CMV-seronegative. CDR3s include the opening cysteine and the closing phenylalanine or tryptophan. The D gene is left open where the match is weak. Size is stated for part of the rows, as once, few or many counts, or as a class when the clone is expanded.

clone size: NA; D gene: NA; CDR3 length: 13; V gene: TRBV18; J gene: TRBJ2-1; CDR3 protein: CASSQGMGYEQFF; CDR3 DNA: TGTGCCAGCTCGCAGGGGATGGGTTATGAGCAGTTCTTC
clone size: NA; D gene: NA; CDR3 length: 15; V gene: TRBV30; J gene: TRBJ2-2; CDR3 protein: CAWSLGTGLTGELFF; CDR3 DNA: TGTGCCTGGAGTCTGGGGACTGGGCTGACCGGGGAGCTGTTTTTT
clone size: few; D gene: NA; CDR3 length: 16; V gene: TRBV4-1; J gene: TRBJ1-6; CDR3 protein: CASSQFGASNNSPLHF; CDR3 DNA: TGCGCCAGCAGCCAATTTGGGGCCTCAAATAATTCACCCCTCCACTTT
clone size: few; D gene: NA; CDR3 length: 17; V gene: TRBV5-4; J gene: TRBJ2-3; CDR3 protein: CASTGGGRGHSTDTQYF; CDR3 DNA: TGTGCCAGCACTGGGGGCGGGCGCGGACATAGCACAGATACGCAGTATTTT
clone size: NA; D gene: TRBD2; CDR3 length: 17; V gene: TRBV7-6; J gene: TRBJ2-5; CDR3 protein: CASSLTSGSESQETQYF; CDR3 DNA: TGTGCCAGCAGCTTAACTAGCGGGAGCGAAAGTCAAGAGACCCAGTACTTC
clone size: NA; D gene: TRBD1; CDR3 length: 15; V gene: TRBV2; J gene: TRBJ1-2; CDR3 protein: CASSKLGQKPNGYTF; CDR3 DNA: TGTGCCAGCAGCAAACTGGGACAGAAGCCCAATGGCTACACCTTC
clone size: once; D gene: NA; CDR3 length: 13; V gene: TRBV6-5; J gene: TRBJ2-7; CDR3 protein: CASSYSQGYEQYF; CDR3 DNA: TGTGCCAGCAGTTACTCCCAGGGGTACGAGCAGTACTTC
clone size: NA; D gene: TRBD1; CDR3 length: 14; V gene: TRBV7-9; J gene: TRBJ2-7; CDR3 protein: CASSSGQASYEQYF; CDR3 DNA: TGTGCCAGCAGCTCGGGACAGGCATCCTACGAGCAGTACTTC
clone size: few; D gene: TRBD1; CDR3 length: 12; V gene: TRBV27; J gene: TRBJ2-7; CDR3 protein: CASSSTGSEQYF; CDR3 DNA: TGTGCCAGCAGTTCGACAGGGTCCGAGCAGTACTTC
clone size: NA; D gene: NA; CDR3 length: 12; V gene: TRBV5-1; J gene: TRBJ1-1; CDR3 protein: CASSLGATEAFF; CDR3 DNA: TGCGCCAGCAGCTTGGGAGCCACTGAAGCTTTCTTT
clone size: NA; D gene: NA; CDR3 length: 13; V gene: TRBV6-5; J gene: TRBJ1-1; CDR3 protein: CASSYSRRVEAFF; CDR3 DNA: TGTGCCAGCAGTTACTCGAGGAGGGTGGAAGCTTTCTTT
clone size: NA; D gene: NA; CDR3 length: 11; V gene: TRBV6-6; J gene: TRBJ1-1; CDR3 protein: CASSRTPEAFF; CDR3 DNA: TGTGCCAGCAGCCGTACACCTGAAGCTTTCTTT
clone size: NA; D gene: NA; CDR3 length: 15; V gene: TRBV7-9; J gene: TRBJ1-1; CDR3 protein: CSSSTRVRGNTEAFF; CDR3 DNA: TGTTCCAGCAGCACAAGGGTCCGGGGGAACACTGAAGCTTTCTTT
clone size: NA; D gene: TRBD1; CDR3 length: 14; V gene: TRBV7-9; J gene: TRBJ1-2; CDR3 protein: CASVDYRGALGYTF; CDR3 DNA: TGTGCCAGCGTAGATTACAGGGGCGCTTTAGGCTACACCTTC
clone size: NA; D gene: NA; CDR3 length: 16; V gene: TRBV9; J gene: TRBJ2-5; CDR3 protein: CASSVALREGVETQYF; CDR3 DNA: TGTGCCAGCAGCGTAGCCCTCAGGGAAGGAGTAGAGACCCAGTACTTC
clone size: NA; D gene: TRBD1; CDR3 length: 18; V gene: TRBV28; J gene: TRBJ1-3; CDR3 protein: CASSLWSGQAPSGNTIYF; CDR3 DNA: TGTGCCAGCAGTTTATGGTCGGGACAGGCACCCTCTGGAAACACCATATATTTT
clone size: NA; D gene: NA; CDR3 length: 15; V gene: TRBV21-1; J gene: TRBJ1-1; CDR3 protein: CASTLCQGRGHEAFF; CDR3 DNA: TGTGCCAGCACATTATGCCAGGGGAGAGGCCATGAAGCTTTCTTT
clone size: NA; D gene: TRBD2; CDR3 length: 14; V gene: TRBV27; J gene: TRBJ2-3; CDR3 protein: CASSSLAGADTQYF; CDR3 DNA: TGTGCCAGCAGTTCACTAGCGGGAGCAGATACGCAGTATTTT
clone size: few; D gene: NA; CDR3 length: 15; V gene: TRBV7-9; J gene: TRBJ1-1; CDR3 protein: CASSSAGITYTEAFF; CDR3 DNA: TGTGCCAGCAGCTCCGCCGGGATAACCTACACTGAAGCTTTCTTT
clone size: NA; D gene: NA; CDR3 length: 14; V gene: TRBV7-6; J gene: TRBJ1-2; CDR3 protein: CASSLNPGQYGYTF; CDR3 DNA: TGTGCCAGCAGCTTAAATCCAGGTCAATATGGCTACACCTTC
clone size: NA; D gene: NA; CDR3 length: 18; V gene: TRBV5-1; J gene: TRBJ2-2; CDR3 protein: CASSLVPLGGRDTGELFF; CDR3 DNA: TGCGCCAGCAGCTTGGTGCCCCTAGGTGGGAGAGACACCGGGGAGCTGTTTTTT
clone size: NA; D gene: NA; CDR3 length: 13; V gene: TRBV2; J gene: TRBJ2-1; CDR3 protein: CASSSQGKSEQFF; CDR3 DNA: TGTGCCAGCAGTTCTCAGGGTAAGAGTGAGCAGTTCTTC
clone size: NA; D gene: TRBD2; CDR3 length: 17; V gene: TRBV7-6; J gene: TRBJ2-5; CDR3 protein: CASSTPPGTSAVETQYF; CDR3 DNA: TGTGCCAGCAGCACCCCGCCGGGGACTAGCGCTGTCGAGACCCAGTACTTC
clone size: NA; D gene: NA; CDR3 length: 18; V gene: TRBV7-9; J gene: TRBJ1-5; CDR3 protein: CASSLLRVGILFGQPQHF; CDR3 DNA: TGTGCCAGCAGCTTGTTGAGGGTAGGTATTCTTTTTGGTCAGCCCCAGCATTTT
clone size: NA; D gene: TRBD2; CDR3 length: 20; V gene: TRBV10-3; J gene: TRBJ2-6; CDR3 protein: CAISDLAGGRVLSGANVLTF; CDR3 DNA: TGTGCCATCAGTGATCTAGCGGGAGGGCGAGTGCTTTCTGGGGCCAACGTCCTGACTTTC
clone size: few; D gene: TRBD1; CDR3 length: 17; V gene: TRBV28; J gene: TRBJ1-5; CDR3 protein: CASSLRDRGLSNQPQHF; CDR3 DNA: TGTGCCAGCAGTTTAAGGGACAGGGGACTAAGCAATCAGCCCCAGCATTTT
clone size: NA; D gene: NA; CDR3 length: 14; V gene: TRBV5-1; J gene: TRBJ2-7; CDR3 protein: CASSRSSDNYEQYF; CDR3 DNA: TGCGCCAGCAGCCGTTCTAGCGACAACTACGAGCAGTACTTC
clone size: NA; D gene: TRBD2; CDR3 length: 15; V gene: TRBV5-5; J gene: TRBJ2-1; CDR3 protein: CASRSLAGGYNEQFF; CDR3 DNA: TGTGCCAGCAGATCCTTAGCGGGAGGGTACAATGAGCAGTTCTTC
clone size: NA; D gene: TRBD1; CDR3 length: 17; V gene: TRBV5-6; J gene: TRBJ1-4; CDR3 protein: CASSLYGQDKGGEKLFF; CDR3 DNA: TGTGCCAGCAGCTTGTATGGACAGGACAAAGGGGGTGAAAAACTGTTTTTT
clone size: NA; D gene: TRBD1; CDR3 length: 16; V gene: TRBV28; J gene: TRBJ2-2; CDR3 protein: CASSRRQGASTGELFF; CDR3 DNA: TGTGCCAGCAGCCGTCGACAGGGGGCTTCCACCGGGGAGCTGTTTTTT
clone size: NA; D gene: NA; CDR3 length: 17; V gene: TRBV28; J gene: TRBJ1-1; CDR3 protein: CASSLTGDGGLNTEAFF; CDR3 DNA: TGTGCCAGCAGTTTAACGGGGGACGGGGGATTGAACACTGAAGCTTTCTTT
clone size: NA; D gene: TRBD1; CDR3 length: 16; V gene: TRBV5-6; J gene: TRBJ1-2; CDR3 protein: CASSSGTGGWRYGYTF; CDR3 DNA: TGTGCCAGCAGCTCCGGGACAGGGGGCTGGAGGTATGGCTACACCTTC
clone size: few; D gene: NA; CDR3 length: 12; V gene: TRBV30; J gene: TRBJ2-7; CDR3 protein: CAWSLRGNEQYF; CDR3 DNA: TGTGCCTGGAGTTTACGGGGGAACGAGCAGTACTTC
clone size: NA; D gene: NA; CDR3 length: 13; V gene: TRBV9; J gene: TRBJ2-2; CDR3 protein: CASSFRGTGELFF; CDR3 DNA: TGTGCCAGCAGCTTTCGAGGCACCGGGGAGCTGTTTTTT
clone size: NA; D gene: NA; CDR3 length: 13; V gene: TRBV6-1; J gene: TRBJ1-1; CDR3 protein: CASSEKFFPEAFF; CDR3 DNA: TGTGCCAGCAGTGAAAAATTCTTCCCTGAAGCTTTCTTT
clone size: NA; D gene: TRBD1; CDR3 length: 13; V gene: TRBV5-1; J gene: TRBJ1-4; CDR3 protein: CASQGQLNEKLFF; CDR3 DNA: TGCGCCAGCCAGGGACAGCTTAATGAAAAACTGTTTTTT
clone size: few; D gene: TRBD1; CDR3 length: 15; V gene: TRBV4-1; J gene: TRBJ2-5; CDR3 protein: CASSRTGTGRETQYF; CDR3 DNA: TGCGCCAGCAGTAGAACCGGGACAGGGAGGGAGACCCAGTACTTC
clone size: NA; D gene: NA; CDR3 length: 16; V gene: TRBV4-2; J gene: TRBJ1-4; CDR3 protein: CASSQVRRQVNEKLFF; CDR3 DNA: TGTGCCAGCAGCCAAGTCCGGCGACAGGTTAATGAAAAACTGTTTTTT
clone size: NA; D gene: NA; CDR3 length: 13; V gene: TRBV5-1; J gene: TRBJ1-1; CDR3 protein: CASSLKGDTEAFF; CDR3 DNA: TGCGCCAGCAGCTTGAAGGGGGATACTGAAGCTTTCTTT
clone size: NA; D gene: TRBD2; CDR3 length: 15; V gene: TRBV11-2; J gene: TRBJ2-7; CDR3 protein: CASSLATSGTYEQYF; CDR3 DNA: TGTGCCAGCAGCTTAGCTACTAGCGGCACCTACGAGCAGTACTTC
clone size: NA; D gene: TRBD2; CDR3 length: 22; V gene: TRBV28; J gene: TRBJ2-1; CDR3 protein: CASSPPSPGLAGPYFRYNEQFF; CDR3 DNA: TGTGCCAGCAGTCCCCCATCACCGGGACTAGCGGGCCCCTATTTTCGCTACAATGAGCAGTTCTTC
clone size: NA; D gene: NA; CDR3 length: 14; V gene: TRBV27; J gene: TRBJ2-1; CDR3 protein: CASSSGLASNEQFF; CDR3 DNA: TGTGCCAGCAGTTCGGGGCTAGCGAGCAATGAGCAGTTCTTC
clone size: NA; D gene: TRBD1; CDR3 length: 15; V gene: TRBV6-5; J gene: TRBJ2-2; CDR3 protein: CASRTGTGDTGELFF; CDR3 DNA: TGTGCCAGCAGGACCGGGACAGGGGACACCGGGGAGCTGTTTTTT
clone size: NA; D gene: NA; CDR3 length: 15; V gene: TRBV11-2; J gene: TRBJ2-5; CDR3 protein: CASSTFTETEETQYF; CDR3 DNA: TGTGCCAGCAGCACCTTCACCGAGACAGAAGAGACCCAGTACTTC
clone size: NA; D gene: NA; CDR3 length: 13; V gene: TRBV2; J gene: TRBJ2-7; CDR3 protein: CASTAGEKDEQYF; CDR3 DNA: TGTGCCAGCACGGCAGGGGAAAAGGACGAGCAGTACTTC
clone size: NA; D gene: TRBD2; CDR3 length: 17; V gene: TRBV5-6; J gene: TRBJ2-1; CDR3 protein: CASSSSYSGSSYNEQFF; CDR3 DNA: TGTGCCAGCAGCTCATCGTATAGCGGGAGCTCCTACAATGAGCAGTTCTTC
clone size: few; D gene: TRBD1; CDR3 length: 17; V gene: TRBV4-1; J gene: TRBJ2-2; CDR3 protein: CASSQDRRQGVAGELFF; CDR3 DNA: TGCGCCAGCAGCCAAGATAGAAGACAGGGGGTTGCCGGGGAGCTGTTTTTT
clone size: NA; D gene: NA; CDR3 length: 14; V gene: TRBV7-9; J gene: TRBJ2-7; CDR3 protein: CASSFNGRRGEQYF; CDR3 DNA: TGTGCCAGCAGCTTTAATGGGAGGAGAGGCGAGCAGTACTTC
clone size: NA; D gene: NA; CDR3 length: 14; V gene: TRBV5-6; J gene: TRBJ1-3; CDR3 protein: CASSLGNSGNTIYF; CDR3 DNA: TGTGCCAGCAGCTTGGGTAATTCTGGAAACACCATATATTTT
clone size: NA; D gene: TRBD1; CDR3 length: 19; V gene: TRBV28; J gene: TRBJ2-3; CDR3 protein: CASRSDKAGGVPWADTQYF; CDR3 DNA: TGTGCCAGCAGGTCAGACAAGGCAGGGGGCGTGCCATGGGCAGATACGCAGTATTTT
clone size: few; D gene: TRBD1; CDR3 length: 15; V gene: TRBV27; J gene: TRBJ1-1; CDR3 protein: CASSLQGAPATEAFF; CDR3 DNA: TGTGCCAGCAGTTTACAGGGGGCGCCGGCCACTGAAGCTTTCTTT
clone size: NA; D gene: TRBD2; CDR3 length: 14; V gene: TRBV5-1; J gene: TRBJ2-7; CDR3 protein: CASGLAGGPHEQYF; CDR3 DNA: TGCGCCAGCGGACTAGCGGGAGGGCCTCACGAGCAGTACTTC
clone size: NA; D gene: TRBD2; CDR3 length: 16; V gene: TRBV9; J gene: TRBJ2-7; CDR3 protein: CASSSGTSGSAYEQYF; CDR3 DNA: TGTGCCAGCAGCTCCGGGACTAGCGGGAGTGCCTACGAGCAGTACTTC
clone size: NA; D gene: NA; CDR3 length: 12; V gene: TRBV6-6; J gene: TRBJ2-1; CDR3 protein: CASSEEEFEQFF; CDR3 DNA: TGTGCCAGCAGCGAGGAGGAGTTCGAGCAGTTCTTC
clone size: NA; D gene: NA; CDR3 length: 14; V gene: TRBV5-1; J gene: TRBJ2-7; CDR3 protein: CASSPDYNRDEQYF; CDR3 DNA: TGCGCCAGCAGCCCGGATTATAACAGGGACGAGCAGTACTTC